A selection of T cell receptor beta chains follows, all from one sample in a study of cytomegalovirus exposure and HLA in healthy donors. The method was immunoSEQ multiplex PCR; TCRdb's version includes in-frame clones alone and lacks a portion of them. The sample holds 170,000 or so clones, under 85% seen once. The sample was PBMCs. Every receptor here comes from a man aged 50 to 59 in good health and CMV-seronegative. CDR3s include the opening cysteine and the closing phenylalanine or tryptophan. The order of the fields is CDR3 protein, CDR3 DNA, D gene, J gene, clone size, V gene. D genes are given only for firm matches. Only part of the rows carry a size: once, few, many, or a class if the clone is expanded.

CASSEARRGSQPQHF	TGTGCCAGCAGTGAAGCTCGCCGGGGTTCCCAGCCCCAGCATTTT	-	TRBJ1-5	-	TRBV6-1
CAWRSFQGNWSPLHF	TGTGCCTGGAGATCCTTCCAGGGGAATTGGTCACCCCTCCACTTT	-	TRBJ1-6	-	TRBV30
CASSYSEDSSGNTIYF	TGTGCCAGCAGTTATTCGGAGGACAGCTCTGGAAACACCATATATTTT	-	TRBJ1-3	once	TRBV6-5
CASSLDRGTGYGYTF	TGTGCCAGCAGCTTGGATAGGGGAACGGGCTATGGCTACACCTTC	-	TRBJ1-2	-	TRBV5-4
CASRGGGSPLHF	TGTGCCAGCCGCGGGGGCGGTTCACCCCTCCACTTT	-	TRBJ1-6	-	TRBV7-8
CASTPGTGNSPLHF	TGTGCCAGCACCCCCGGGACAGGGAATTCACCCCTCCACTTT	TRBD1	TRBJ1-6	-	TRBV6-1
CASSYTENTEAFF	TGTGCCAGTAGCTACACAGAAAACACTGAAGCTTTCTTT	-	TRBJ1-1	-	TRBV19
CASSLPGTGGYEQYF	TGTGCCAGCAGCTTGCCAGGGACAGGGGGCTACGAGCAGTACTTC	TRBD1	TRBJ2-7	-	TRBV7-8
CASSHRTGKAEKLFF	TGCGCCAGCAGCCACCGGACAGGAAAGGCAGAAAAACTGTTTTTT	TRBD1	TRBJ1-4	-	TRBV4-3
CASSFGTGSGKETQYF	TGTGCCAGCAGCTTCGGGACAGGGTCGGGCAAAGAGACCCAGTACTTC	TRBD1	TRBJ2-5	-	TRBV5-6
CASSAGTAINTGELFF	TGTGCCAGCAGCGCCGGGACAGCAATTAACACCGGGGAGCTGTTTTTT	TRBD1	TRBJ2-2	-	TRBV5-8
CASSPQGEYREKLFF	TGTGCCAGCTCACCACAGGGGGAGTACCGTGAAAAACTGTTTTTT	-	TRBJ1-4	few	TRBV18
CASSSTVGEQYF	TGTGCCAGCAGCTCTACCGTCGGCGAGCAGTACTTC	-	TRBJ2-7	-	TRBV7-6
CASNAGVGYGYTF	TGTGCCAGCAATGCAGGGGTTGGCTATGGCTACACCTTC	-	TRBJ1-2	-	TRBV6-5
CASSFARYYEQYF	TGTGCCAGCAGCTTTGCTCGGTACTACGAGCAGTACTTC	-	TRBJ2-7	-	TRBV7-2
CASSLSASGGEQYF	TGTGCCAGCAGTTTATCGGCGTCGGGGGGCGAGCAGTACTTC	TRBD2	TRBJ2-7	-	TRBV27
CSVERAGQGVEEQYF	TGCAGCGTTGAACGGGCGGGACAGGGGGTTGAAGAGCAGTACTTC	TRBD1	TRBJ2-7	-	TRBV29-1
CASRRGGNEKLFF	TGTGCCAGCAGGAGGGGGGGAAATGAAAAACTGTTTTTT	-	TRBJ1-4	-	TRBV6-5
CASSVGGLAGDQETQYF	TGTGCCAGCAGCGTAGGGGGACTAGCGGGGGACCAAGAGACCCAGTACTTC	TRBD2	TRBJ2-5	-	TRBV9
CASSTSNRGGKLFF	TGTGCCAGTAGTACTTCAAACAGGGGTGGAAAACTGTTTTTT	TRBD1	TRBJ1-4	-	TRBV19
CASSLGRQPGDTQYF	TGTGCCAGCAGCTTGGGGAGGCAGCCCGGGGATACGCAGTATTTT	-	TRBJ2-3	-	TRBV7-3
CATSRESRGAFF	TGTGCCACCAGCAGAGAGTCCAGGGGAGCTTTCTTT	-	TRBJ1-1	-	TRBV15
CASSIAMSGGPWETQYF	TGTGCCAGTAGTATAGCCATGAGCGGGGGGCCTTGGGAGACCCAGTACTTC	TRBD2	TRBJ2-5	-	TRBV19
CASSQLRQGRRNEQFF	TGCGCCAGCAGCCAACTCCGGCAGGGGCGCAGGAATGAGCAGTTCTTC	-	TRBJ2-1	few	TRBV4-3
CASRRTSGTYEQYF	TGTGCCAGCAGGCGGACTAGCGGAACCTACGAGCAGTACTTC	TRBD2	TRBJ2-7	-	TRBV6-5
CASSLSSGTYEQYF	TGTGCCAGCTCACTTTCTAGCGGGACATACGAGCAGTACTTC	TRBD2	TRBJ2-7	-	TRBV18
CASRWTRSSYEQYF	TGTGCCAGCAGGTGGACACGAAGCTCCTACGAGCAGTACTTC	-	TRBJ2-7	-	TRBV28
CSVGSIGSYTF	TGCAGCGTTGGTAGCATAGGAAGCTACACCTTC	-	TRBJ1-2	-	TRBV29-1
CASSLGRLAGGWETQYF	TGTGCCAGCAGCTTAGGGAGACTAGCGGGGGGCTGGGAGACCCAGTACTTC	TRBD2	TRBJ2-5	-	TRBV7-2
CASSKTGGLAKNIQYF	TGTGCCAGCAGTAAGACAGGGGGTCTAGCCAAAAACATTCAGTACTTC	TRBD1	TRBJ2-4	-	TRBV6-6
CASQTGEGMDEAFF	TGTGCCAGCCAAACAGGGGAAGGGATGGATGAAGCTTTCTTT	TRBD1	TRBJ1-1	-	TRBV25-1
CASEGGTSGKETQYF	TGTGCCAGCGAAGGAGGGACTAGCGGAAAAGAGACCCAGTACTTC	TRBD2	TRBJ2-5	-	TRBV6-6
CASSQEYRLATGELFF	TGTGCCAGCAGCCAAGAATACCGACTAGCGACCGGGGAGCTGTTTTTT	TRBD2	TRBJ2-2	-	TRBV4-2
CASIAGLAGSYEQYF	TGTGCCAGCATCGCTGGTCTAGCGGGTTCCTACGAGCAGTACTTC	TRBD2	TRBJ2-7	few	TRBV6-1
CASRTGLYTGELFF	TGTGCCAGCAGAACGGGACTTTACACCGGGGAGCTGTTTTTT	-	TRBJ2-2	-	TRBV2
CASSSQEGTNTEAFF	TGTGCCAGCAGTTCCCAGGAAGGAACGAACACTGAAGCTTTCTTT	-	TRBJ1-1	few	TRBV6-7
CASSLTRQGGPNYGYTF	TGTGCCAGCAGCTTAACGCGACAGGGGGGACCTAACTATGGCTACACCTTC	TRBD1	TRBJ1-2	few	TRBV7-9
CATQNHPGGQCHNEQFF	TGTGCTACACAGAATCACCCAGGGGGACAGTGCCACAATGAGCAGTTCTTC	TRBD1	TRBJ2-1	-	TRBV6-4
CSVMPRDTEAFF	TGCAGCGTTATGCCCAGGGACACTGAAGCTTTCTTT	-	TRBJ1-1	few	TRBV29-1
CASSVASSGGYQETQYF	TGTGCCAGCAGCGTAGCGTCTAGCGGGGGGTACCAAGAGACCCAGTACTTC	TRBD2	TRBJ2-5	-	TRBV9
CASSLGQGKETQYF	TGCGCCAGCAGCTTGGGACAGGGGAAGGAGACCCAGTACTTC	TRBD1	TRBJ2-5	-	TRBV5-1